This section outlines one T cell receptor (beta chain) sequence together with its context. Its antigen is as yet unknown. V was shortened by 3 bases and J by 3 bases, with 6 bases between the two germline ends. The CDR3 is 12 amino acids. Per germline, CDR1 SGHVS and CDR2 FQNEAQ. The sample belongs to a study of shared clonotypes between healthy human individuals. Study conclusions and caveats: Clonotype sharing among donors was thought likely to change with sequencing depth. Memory subsets generally showed smaller estimated richness than naive subsets did. Owing to a small donor count, the genetic and exposure-history diversity represented was limited.

The assay was immunoSEQ multiplex PCR, and TCRdb's table has in-frame clones only and misses some. The table lists 1,100,000 or so clones, approximately 80% of them singletons. The chain joins TRBV7-8 to TRBJ2-7; D uncertain. The sequencing input was memory CD4+ T cells from PBMCs. Subset indicated: CD45RA-negative fraction. This TCR was recovered from a man younger than 30 in good health. Some clones in this sample may be carry-over from other donors' samples. The CDR3 is CASSLTIYEQYF. CDR3 in DNA: TGTGCCAGCAGCTTGACAATCTACGAGCAGTACTTC.